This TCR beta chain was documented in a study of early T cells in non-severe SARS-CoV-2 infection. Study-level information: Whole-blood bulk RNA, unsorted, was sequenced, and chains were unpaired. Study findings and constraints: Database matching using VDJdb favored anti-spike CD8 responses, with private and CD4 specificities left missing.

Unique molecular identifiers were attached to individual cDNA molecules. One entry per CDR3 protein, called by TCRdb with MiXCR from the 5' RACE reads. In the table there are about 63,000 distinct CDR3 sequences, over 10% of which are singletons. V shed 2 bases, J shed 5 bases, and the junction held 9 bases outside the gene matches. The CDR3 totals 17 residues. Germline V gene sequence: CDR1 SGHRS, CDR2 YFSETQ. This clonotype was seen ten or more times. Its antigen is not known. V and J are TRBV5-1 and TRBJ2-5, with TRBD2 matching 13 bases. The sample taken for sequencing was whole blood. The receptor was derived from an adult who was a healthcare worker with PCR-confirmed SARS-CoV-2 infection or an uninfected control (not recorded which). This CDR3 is CASSFTSGGEFSETQYF. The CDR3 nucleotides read TGCGCCAGCAGCTTCACTAGCGGGGGGGAATTTTCGGAGACCCAGTACTTC.